The clone carrying this T cell receptor beta chain was detected only a few times. Its antigen is not known. Germline V gene lookup returns CDR1 LNHDA and CDR2 SQIVND (reference sequence). The ends were cut back, 9 bases at V and 4 bases at J, with 25 bases in the middle. This CDR3 spans 16 amino acids. Some clones are missing from TCRdb's copy, which holds only in-frame ones; the method was immunoSEQ multiplex PCR. This sample carries tens of thousands of clones, roughly nine tenths of them seen once, and the ten largest clones take 0.95% to 1.3%. These data come from a study of T cells in localized non-small cell lung cancer. Study-level findings and limits: Those with higher blood T cell density had longer overall survival. Adjacent lung was found to contain a median approximately 60 of the top 100 tumor clones. The tumor had only one region sequenced, so heterogeneity remains possible.

The chain links TRBV19 to TRBJ2-7, with D uncertain. The source material was peripheral blood, sampled before any cancer treatment. The sequence came from a woman between 35 and 70 years old with stage I lung adenocarcinoma. Written as DNA, the CDR3 is TGTGCCAGCCGCCTTTCAGCCAATAAACAGTCGTACGAGCAGTACTTC. Its translation is CASRLSANKQSYEQYF.